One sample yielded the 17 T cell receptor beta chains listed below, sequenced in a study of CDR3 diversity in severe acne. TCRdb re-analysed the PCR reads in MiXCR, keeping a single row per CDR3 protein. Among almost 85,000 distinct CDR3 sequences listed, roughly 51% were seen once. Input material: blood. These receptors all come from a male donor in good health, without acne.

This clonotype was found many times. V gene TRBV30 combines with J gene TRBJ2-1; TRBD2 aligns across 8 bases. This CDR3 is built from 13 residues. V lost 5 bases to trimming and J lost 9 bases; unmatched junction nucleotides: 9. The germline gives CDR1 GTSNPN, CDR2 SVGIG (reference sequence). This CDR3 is CAWFGDGRGEQFF. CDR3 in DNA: TGTGCCTGGTTTGGGGACGGGAGGGGTGAGCAGTTCTTC.

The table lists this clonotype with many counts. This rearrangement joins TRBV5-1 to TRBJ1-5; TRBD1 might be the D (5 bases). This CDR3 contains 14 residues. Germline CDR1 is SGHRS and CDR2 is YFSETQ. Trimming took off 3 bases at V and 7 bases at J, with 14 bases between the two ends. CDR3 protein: CASSWGGLGQPQHF. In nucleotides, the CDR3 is TGCGCCAGCAGCTGGGGGGGGTTGGGGCAGCCCCAGCATTTT.

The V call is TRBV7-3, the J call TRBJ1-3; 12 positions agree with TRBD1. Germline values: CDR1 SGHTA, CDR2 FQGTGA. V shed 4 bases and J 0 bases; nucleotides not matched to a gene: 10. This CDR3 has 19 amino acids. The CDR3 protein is CASSSTGQGAKYSGNTIYF. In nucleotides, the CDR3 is TGTGCCAGCAGCTCCACGGGACAGGGGGCGAAATACTCTGGAAACACCATATATTTT.

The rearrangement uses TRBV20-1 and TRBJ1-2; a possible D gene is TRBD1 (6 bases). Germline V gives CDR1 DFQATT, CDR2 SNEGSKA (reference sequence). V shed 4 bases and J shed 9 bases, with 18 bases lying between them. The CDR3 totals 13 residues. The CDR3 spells CSAKDSAKRSYTF. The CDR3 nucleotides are TGCAGTGCTAAGGACAGTGCCAAGAGGAGCTACACCTTC.

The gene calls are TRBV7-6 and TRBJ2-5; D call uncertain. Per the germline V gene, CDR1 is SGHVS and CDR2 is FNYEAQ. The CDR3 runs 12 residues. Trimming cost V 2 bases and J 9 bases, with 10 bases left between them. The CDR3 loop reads CASSLTPHAQYF. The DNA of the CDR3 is TGTGCCAGCAGCTTAACCCCTCACGCCCAGTACTTC.

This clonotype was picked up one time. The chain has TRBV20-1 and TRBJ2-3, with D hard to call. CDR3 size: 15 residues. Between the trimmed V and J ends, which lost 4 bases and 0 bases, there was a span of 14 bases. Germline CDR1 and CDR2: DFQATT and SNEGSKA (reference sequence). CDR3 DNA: TGCAGTGCTACCCGATTGGACGGCAGCACAGATACGCAGTATTTT. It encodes CSATRLDGSTDTQYF.

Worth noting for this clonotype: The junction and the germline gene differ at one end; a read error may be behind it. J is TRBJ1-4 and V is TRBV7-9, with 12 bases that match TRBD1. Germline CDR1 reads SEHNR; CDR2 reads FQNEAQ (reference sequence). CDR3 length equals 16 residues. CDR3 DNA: TGTGCCAGCAGCTCGGGACAGGGGGCGCGATCTGAAATACTGTTTTTT. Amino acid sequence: CASSSGQGARSEILFF.

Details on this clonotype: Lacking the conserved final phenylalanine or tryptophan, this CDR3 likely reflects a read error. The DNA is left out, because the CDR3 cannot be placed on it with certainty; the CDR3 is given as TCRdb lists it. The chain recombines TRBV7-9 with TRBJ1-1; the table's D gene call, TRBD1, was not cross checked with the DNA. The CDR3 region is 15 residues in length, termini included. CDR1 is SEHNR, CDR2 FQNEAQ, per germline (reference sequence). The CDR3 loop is CASSPGIFMNTEAEN.

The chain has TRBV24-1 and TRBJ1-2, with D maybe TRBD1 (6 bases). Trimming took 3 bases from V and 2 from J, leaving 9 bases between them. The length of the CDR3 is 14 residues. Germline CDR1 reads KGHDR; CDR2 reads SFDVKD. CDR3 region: CATSDGQGNYGYTF. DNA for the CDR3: TGTGCCACCAGTGATGGGCAGGGGAACTATGGCTACACCTTC.

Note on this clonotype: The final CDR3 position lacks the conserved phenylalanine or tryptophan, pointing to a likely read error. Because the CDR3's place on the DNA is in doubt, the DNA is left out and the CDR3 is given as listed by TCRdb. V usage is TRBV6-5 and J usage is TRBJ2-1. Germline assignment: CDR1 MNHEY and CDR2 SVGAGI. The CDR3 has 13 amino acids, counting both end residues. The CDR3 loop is CASSDTSYNEQRI.

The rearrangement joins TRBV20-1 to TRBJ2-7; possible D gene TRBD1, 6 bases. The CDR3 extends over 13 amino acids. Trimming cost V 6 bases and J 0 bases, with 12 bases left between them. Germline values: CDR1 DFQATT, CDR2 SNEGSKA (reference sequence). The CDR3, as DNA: TGCAGTGCAACAGGGCAAAGCTCCTACGAGCAGTACTTC. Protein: CSATGQSSYEQYF.

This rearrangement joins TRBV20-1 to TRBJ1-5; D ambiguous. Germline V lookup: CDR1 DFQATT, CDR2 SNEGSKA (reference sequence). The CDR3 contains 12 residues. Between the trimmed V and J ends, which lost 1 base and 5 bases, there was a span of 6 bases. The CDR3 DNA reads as TGCAGTGCTAGAGCGCCGGATCAGCCCCAGCATTTT. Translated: CSARAPDQPQHF.

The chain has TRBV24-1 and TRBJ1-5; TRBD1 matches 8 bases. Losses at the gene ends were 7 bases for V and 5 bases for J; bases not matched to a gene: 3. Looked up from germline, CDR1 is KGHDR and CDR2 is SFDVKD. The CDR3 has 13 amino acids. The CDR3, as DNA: TGTGCCACCAGGGGACAGGTTGATCAGCCCCAGCATTTT. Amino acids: CATRGQVDQPQHF.

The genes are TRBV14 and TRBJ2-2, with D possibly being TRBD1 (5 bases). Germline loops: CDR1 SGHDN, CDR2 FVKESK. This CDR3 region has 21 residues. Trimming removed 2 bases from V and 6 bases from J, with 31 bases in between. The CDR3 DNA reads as TGTGCCAGCAGCCAACACAGGACGAGTTTGGCCTTGTCGATGTCAGCCGGGGAGCTGTTTTTT. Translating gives CASSQHRTSLALSMSAGELFF.

The CDR3 DNA sequence: TGCAGTTACAACCTTAACTATGGCTACACCTTC. Translating gives CSYNLNYGYTF. The chain couples TRBV20-1 to TRBJ1-2; D ambiguous. The CDR3 has 11 residues. In germline, CDR1 is DFQATT, CDR2 SNEGSKA (reference sequence). The V gene lost 8 bases and the J gene lost 1 base, with 8 bases spanning the gap.

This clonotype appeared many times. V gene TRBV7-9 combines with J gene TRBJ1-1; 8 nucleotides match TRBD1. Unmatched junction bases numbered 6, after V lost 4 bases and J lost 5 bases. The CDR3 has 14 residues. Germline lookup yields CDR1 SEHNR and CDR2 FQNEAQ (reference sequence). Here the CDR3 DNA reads TGTGCCAGCAGCTCCGACAGGGGAGGGACTGAAGCTTTCTTT. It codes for CASSSDRGGTEAFF.

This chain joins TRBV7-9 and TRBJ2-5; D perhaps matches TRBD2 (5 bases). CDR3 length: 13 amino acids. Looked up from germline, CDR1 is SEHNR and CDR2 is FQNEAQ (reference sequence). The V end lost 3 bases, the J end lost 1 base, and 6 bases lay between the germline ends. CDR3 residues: CASSLLAQETQYF. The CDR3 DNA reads TGTGCCAGCAGCTTGCTAGCCCAAGAGACCCAGTACTTC.